This T cell receptor beta chain is drawn from a study of post-analysis software for immune sequencing data. Study-wide points: F measure clustering grouped samples strongly by preparation batch. In patients, TRBV5-6, TRBV5-1 and TRBV20-1 belonged to four or five TRBV segments found more frequently than in controls.

V gave up 1 base and J gave up 2 bases, with 8 bases separating them. From germline, CDR1 is DFQATT and CDR2 SNEGSKA (reference sequence). This CDR3 has 13 amino acids. This clonotype was recorded a few times. The antigen is not known. TCR beta libraries were prepared from cDNA with unique molecular identifiers. TCRdb reprocessed the PCR reads via MiXCR and lists one record per CDR3 protein. The sample carries about 770,000 distinct CDR3 sequences, roughly 46% recorded once. The genes are TRBV20-1 and TRBJ2-5; D is perhaps TRBD1 (5 bases). Sequences were obtained from blood. The sequence was collected from a girl aged 10 to 17 with multiple sclerosis. CDR3 region: CSARGPGQETQYF. Written as DNA, the CDR3 is TGCAGTGCTAGAGGGCCAGGGCAAGAGACCCAGTACTTC.